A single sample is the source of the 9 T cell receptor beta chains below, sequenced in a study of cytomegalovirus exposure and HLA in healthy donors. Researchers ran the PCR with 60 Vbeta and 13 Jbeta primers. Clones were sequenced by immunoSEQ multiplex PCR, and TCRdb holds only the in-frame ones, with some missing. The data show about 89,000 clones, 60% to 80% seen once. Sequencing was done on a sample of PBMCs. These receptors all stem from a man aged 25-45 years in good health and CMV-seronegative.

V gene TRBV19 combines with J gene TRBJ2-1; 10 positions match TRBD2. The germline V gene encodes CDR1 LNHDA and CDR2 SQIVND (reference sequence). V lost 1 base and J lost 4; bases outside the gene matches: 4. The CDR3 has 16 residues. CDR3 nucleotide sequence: TGTGCCAGTAGTATAGTTGGTAGCGGGAGGTACAATGAGCAGTTCTTC. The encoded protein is CASSIVGSGRYNEQFF.

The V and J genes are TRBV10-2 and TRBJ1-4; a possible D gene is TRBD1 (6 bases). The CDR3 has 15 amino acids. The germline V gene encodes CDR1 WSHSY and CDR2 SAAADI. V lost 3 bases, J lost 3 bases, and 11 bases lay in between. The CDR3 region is CASSDSQGSNEKLFF. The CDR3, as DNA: TGCGCCAGCAGTGACTCACAGGGTTCTAATGAAAAACTGTTTTTT.

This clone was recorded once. CDR3 nucleotide sequence: TGTGCCAGCAGCGCGGGCGGGGGGGCGTTCAATGAGCAGTTCTTC. Encoded protein: CASSAGGGAFNEQFF. V and J are TRBV9 and TRBJ2-1, with 9 bases lining up with TRBD2. Germline V CDR1 and CDR2: SGDLS, YYNGEE. The J segment lost 6 bases and the V segment lost 3 bases, leaving 7 bases of the junction unmatched. This CDR3 contains 15 residues.

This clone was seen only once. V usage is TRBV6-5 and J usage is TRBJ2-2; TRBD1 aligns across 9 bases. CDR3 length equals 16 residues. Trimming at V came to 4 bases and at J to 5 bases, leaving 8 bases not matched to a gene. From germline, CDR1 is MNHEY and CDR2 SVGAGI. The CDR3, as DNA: TGTGCCAGCAGTTCGTCCGGGACAGGGCGGACCGGGGAGCTGTTTTTT. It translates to CASSSSGTGRTGELFF.

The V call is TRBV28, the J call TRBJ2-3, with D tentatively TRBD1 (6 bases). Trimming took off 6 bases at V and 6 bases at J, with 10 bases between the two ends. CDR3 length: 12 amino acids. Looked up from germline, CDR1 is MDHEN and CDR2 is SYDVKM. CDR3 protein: CASRLRGDTQYF. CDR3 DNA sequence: TGTGCCAGCAGACTAAGGGGGGATACGCAGTATTTT.

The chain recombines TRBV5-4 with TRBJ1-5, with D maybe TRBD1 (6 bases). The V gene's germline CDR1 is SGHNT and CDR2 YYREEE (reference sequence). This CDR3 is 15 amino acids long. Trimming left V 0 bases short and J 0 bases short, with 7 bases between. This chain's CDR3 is CASSLAGDSNQPQHF. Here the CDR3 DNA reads TGTGCCAGCAGCTTGGCAGGGGATAGCAATCAGCCCCAGCATTTT.

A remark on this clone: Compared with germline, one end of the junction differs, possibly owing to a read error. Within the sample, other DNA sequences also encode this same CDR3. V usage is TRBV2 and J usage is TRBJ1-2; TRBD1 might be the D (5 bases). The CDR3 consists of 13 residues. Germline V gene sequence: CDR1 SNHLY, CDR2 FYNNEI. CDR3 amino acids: CASSTGLNYGYTF. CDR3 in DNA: TGCGCCAGCAGTACAGGTCTTAACTATGGCTACACCTTC.

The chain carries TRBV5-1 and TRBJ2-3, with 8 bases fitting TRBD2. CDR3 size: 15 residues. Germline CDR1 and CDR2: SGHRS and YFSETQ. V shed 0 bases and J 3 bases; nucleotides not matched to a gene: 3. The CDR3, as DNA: TGCGCCAGCAGCTTGGCCGGCGGGGGGACAGATACGCAGTATTTT. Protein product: CASSLAGGGTDTQYF.

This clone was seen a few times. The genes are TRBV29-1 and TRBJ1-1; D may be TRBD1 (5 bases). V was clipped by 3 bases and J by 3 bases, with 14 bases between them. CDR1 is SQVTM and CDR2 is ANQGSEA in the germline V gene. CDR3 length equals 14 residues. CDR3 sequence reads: CSVDVKGRDTEAFF. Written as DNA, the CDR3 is TGCAGCGTTGATGTTAAGGGGAGGGACACTGAAGCTTTCTTT. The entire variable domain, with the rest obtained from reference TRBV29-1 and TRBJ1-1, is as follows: SAVISQKPSRDICQRGTSLTIQCQVDSQVTMMFWYRQQPGQSLTLIATANQGSEATYESGFVIDKFPISRPNLTFSTLTVSNMSPEDSSIYLCSVDVKGRDTEAFFGQGTRLTVV.